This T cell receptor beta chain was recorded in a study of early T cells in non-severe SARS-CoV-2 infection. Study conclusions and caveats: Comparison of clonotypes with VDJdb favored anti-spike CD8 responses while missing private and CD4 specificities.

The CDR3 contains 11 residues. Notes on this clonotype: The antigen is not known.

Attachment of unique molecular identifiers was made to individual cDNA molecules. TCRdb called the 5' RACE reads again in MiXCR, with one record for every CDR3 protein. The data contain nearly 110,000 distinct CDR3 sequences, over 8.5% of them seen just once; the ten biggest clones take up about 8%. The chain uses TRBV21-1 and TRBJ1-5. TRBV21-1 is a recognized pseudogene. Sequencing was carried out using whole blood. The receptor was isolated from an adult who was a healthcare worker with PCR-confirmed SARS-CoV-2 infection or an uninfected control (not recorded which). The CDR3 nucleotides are TGTGCCAGCAGTATGAGACAGCCCCAGCATTTT. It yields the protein CASSMRQPQHF.